These 3 T cell receptor beta chains share one sample of origin, sequenced in a study of control samples from healthy donors and cancer patients. TCRdb's copy holds only in-frame clones and misses some; the assay was immunoSEQ multiplex PCR. The sample carries over 25,000 clones, more than 75% recorded once. The specimen was PBMCs. These receptors originate from a woman aged 40 to 55 with lung cancer.

V usage is TRBV5-6 and J usage is TRBJ2-2, with TRBD1 matching over 9 bases. Trimming removed 4 bases from V and 7 bases from J; junction bases left unmatched: 11. There are 16 residues in the CDR3. Per germline, CDR1 SGHDT and CDR2 YYEEEE. CDR3 in DNA: TGTGCCAGCAGCCCGGGATCGACAGGGGGGGGCGGGGAGCTGTTTTTT. Protein product: CASSPGSTGGGGELFF. Using reference TRBV5-6 and TRBJ2-2 for the parts outside the CDR3, the full variable domain is DAGVTQSPTHLIKTRGQQVTLRCSPKSGHDTVSWYQQALGQGPQFIFQYYEEEERQRGNFPDRFSGHQFPNYSSELNVNALLLGDSALYLCASSPGSTGGGGELFFGEGSRLTVL.

The gene calls are TRBV7-9 and TRBJ2-3; no definite D call. The germline V gene has CDR1 SEHNR and CDR2 FQNEAQ (reference sequence). The V gene lost 8 bases and the J gene lost 2 bases, with 8 bases spanning the gap. This CDR3 has 12 residues. CDR3 coding DNA: TGTGCCAGCTGGGTTGCCACAGATACGCAGTATTTT. This sequence encodes CASWVATDTQYF.

J is TRBJ2-5 and V is TRBV5-1; 8 bases agree with TRBD1. Germline trimming cut 2 bases from V and 2 bases from J; bases unmatched to any gene: 5. Per the germline V gene, CDR1 is SGHRS and CDR2 is YFSETQ. The CDR3 is 15 amino acids. The CDR3 region is CASSFGTGAQETQYF. The CDR3 DNA follows: TGCGCCAGCAGCTTTGGGACAGGAGCTCAAGAGACCCAGTACTTC.